The 14 T cell receptor beta chains presented below share a single source sample, sequenced in a study of T cell responses to AZD1222 COVID-19 vaccine. Repertoires were generated with immunoSEQ multiplex PCR, while TCRdb's copy carries only in-frame clones and drops some. The sample has approximately 89,000 clones, over 75% seen once. The sequencing used peripheral blood, collected 28 days after the second AZD1222 dose. All receptors derive from an adult who received the AZD1222 COVID-19 vaccine.

This chain connects TRBV27 to TRBJ1-1; a possible D gene is TRBD1 (6 bases). CDR1 MNHEY and CDR2 SMNVEV come from the germline V gene (reference sequence). V was cut by 6 bases and J by 5 bases, with 19 bases left in between. The CDR3 is 15 amino acids. The CDR3 reads CASSAYREWETEAFF. CDR3 DNA: TGTGCCAGCAGCGCTTACAGGGAGTGGGAAACTGAAGCTTTCTTT.

V usage is TRBV11-3 and J usage is TRBJ2-1, with TRBD2 identical over 11 bases. V shed 0 bases, J shed 7 bases, and the junction held 5 bases outside the gene matches. This CDR3 has 16 amino acids. The germline V gene has CDR1 SGHNT and CDR2 YENEEA. CDR3: CASSLELSGGVNEQFF. CDR3 in DNA: TGTGCCAGCAGCTTAGAGCTTAGCGGGGGGGTTAATGAGCAGTTCTTC.

The V and J genes are TRBV19 and TRBJ2-2; 9 bases line up with TRBD1. The junction had 10 bases not matched to a gene; V was cut back by 9 bases and J by 5 bases. The germline gives CDR1 LNHDA, CDR2 SQIVND (reference sequence). CDR3 length: 15 residues. CDR3 residues: CASRGDRVRTGELFF. The CDR3 bases are TGTGCCAGCCGGGGGGACAGGGTGAGGACCGGGGAGCTGTTTTTT.

The CDR3 region has the DNA TGCGCCAGCAGCTTGGAGGGGGCGAGCCGTCAGCCCCAGCATTTT. This translates into CASSLEGASRQPQHF. The V and J genes are TRBV5-1 and TRBJ1-5, with 7 bases identical to TRBD1. J gave up 6 bases and V 0 bases, and 6 bases lay outside the gene matches. The CDR3 contains 15 residues. CDR1 is SGHRS and CDR2 is YFSETQ in the germline V gene.

The chain couples TRBV29-1 to TRBJ1-3; no reliable D call. Germline V CDR1 and CDR2: SQVTM, ANQGSEA. V was shortened by 1 base and J by 3 bases, with 7 bases between the two germline ends. The CDR3 spans 13 residues. This chain's CDR3 is CSVEGGFGNTIYF. The CDR3, as DNA: TGCAGCGTTGAAGGCGGGTTTGGAAACACCATATATTTT.

This rearrangement joins TRBV5-1 to TRBJ2-1, with TRBD2 matching 7 bases. V trimming: 7 bases; J trimming: 0 bases; junction bases outside the gene matches: 10. The CDR3 length is 16 residues. CDR1 SGHRS and CDR2 YFSETQ come from the germline V gene. CDR3 DNA sequence: TGCGCCAGCCAACCCCGAGCGGGGTCCTCCTACAATGAGCAGTTCTTC. This sequence encodes CASQPRAGSSYNEQFF.

The gene calls are TRBV11-2 and TRBJ2-3, with 8 nucleotides matching TRBD1. CDR3 length equals 17 residues. CDR1 is SGHAT and CDR2 is FQNNGV in the germline V gene. V lost 0 bases to trimming and J lost 1 base; unmatched junction nucleotides: 6. CDR3 amino acids: CASSLDPYRGGTDTQYF. The CDR3, as DNA: TGTGCCAGCAGCTTAGACCCTTACAGGGGGGGCACAGATACGCAGTATTTT. The complete variable domain, with remaining parts taken from reference TRBV11-2 and TRBJ2-3, reads EAGVAQSPRYKIIEKRQSVAFWCNPISGHATLYWYQQILGQGPKLLIQFQNNGVVDDSQLPKDRFSAERLKGVDSTLKIQPAKLEDSAVYLCASSLDPYRGGTDTQYFGPGTRLTVL.

The V and J genes are TRBV9 and TRBJ1-1; D remains ambiguous. The CDR3 contains 15 residues. V was clipped by 0 bases and J by 6 bases, with 15 bases between them. Germline CDR1 SGDLS, CDR2 YYNGEE. Here the CDR3 DNA reads TGTGCCAGCAGCGTAGCCGGCCAGTCGATCGCTGAAGCTTTCTTT. Residues: CASSVAGQSIAEAFF. The full variable domain, rest sourced from reference TRBV9 and TRBJ1-1, is DSGVTQTPKHLITATGQRVTLRCSPRSGDLSVYWYQQSLDQGLQFLIQYYNGEERAKGNILERFSAQQFPDLHSELNLSSLELGDSALYFCASSVAGQSIAEAFFGQGTRLTVV.

This chain links TRBV28 with TRBJ2-3; D might be TRBD2 (5 bases). V dropped 8 bases and J dropped 10 bases, with 19 bases sitting between them. The CDR3 consists of 13 residues. Per the germline V gene, CDR1 is MDHEN and CDR2 is SYDVKM. The CDR3 sequence is CASQFRGAGAQYF. The CDR3, as DNA: TGTGCCAGCCAGTTCCGGGGAGCCGGGGCGCAGTATTTT.

In nucleotides, the CDR3 is TGTGCCAGCAGCCCCCAGGGGTTCACCTACAATGAGCAGTTCTTC. Amino acid sequence: CASSPQGFTYNEQFF. The rearrangement joins TRBV7-3 to TRBJ2-1, with TRBD1 as a possible D gene (6 bases). CDR3 length equals 15 residues. Between the trimmed V and J ends, which lost 5 bases and 2 bases, there was a span of 13 bases. Per germline, CDR1 SGHTA and CDR2 FQGTGA.

The rearrangement joins TRBV5-6 to TRBJ1-4, with D unclear. The CDR3 is made up of 15 amino acids. Trimming left V 0 bases short and J 1 base short, with 7 bases between. Germline loops: CDR1 SGHDT, CDR2 YYEEEE. The DNA for the CDR3 is TGTGCCAGCAGCTTGGGAGTGGGAACTAATGAAAAACTGTTTTTT. It yields the protein CASSLGVGTNEKLFF. The whole variable domain, filled in from reference TRBV5-6 and TRBJ1-4, reads DAGVTQSPTHLIKTRGQQVTLRCSPKSGHDTVSWYQQALGQGPQFIFQYYEEEERQRGNFPDRFSGHQFPNYSSELNVNALLLGDSALYLCASSLGVGTNEKLFFGSGTQLSVL.

The rearrangement joins TRBV28 to TRBJ2-7, with TRBD1 matching 7 bases. V lost 3 bases, J lost 0 bases, and 5 bases stayed unmatched. The germline CDR1 and CDR2 sequences are MDHEN and SYDVKM. This CDR3 comprises 15 residues. The CDR3 here is CASSFIGGLSYEQYF. The CDR3 coding sequence is TGTGCCAGCAGTTTTATAGGGGGCCTCTCCTACGAGCAGTACTTC.

The rearrangement joins TRBV6-2 or TRBV6-3 to TRBJ1-1, with 7 bases that match TRBD1. In germline, CDR1 is MNHEY, CDR2 SVGEGT. This CDR3 contains 14 residues. Trimming at V came to 4 bases and at J to 0 bases, leaving 2 bases not matched to a gene. Here the CDR3 reads CASSSGQVNTEAFF. CDR3 sequence (DNA): TGTGCCAGCAGTTCCGGACAGGTGAACACTGAAGCTTTCTTT.

The genes are TRBV5-5 and TRBJ1-2; D might be TRBD1 (5 bases). Trimming pared 4 bases from V and 4 bases from J, leaving 14 bases between. The V gene's germline CDR1 is SGHKS and CDR2 YYEKEE (reference sequence). This CDR3 is built from 14 residues. The CDR3 protein is CASSPDSYPYGYTF. CDR3 bases: TGTGCCAGCAGCCCCGACAGTTACCCCTATGGCTACACCTTC.